The 7 T cell receptor beta chains in this list originate from one sample, sequenced in a study of blood T cell repertoires in COVID-19. Sequencing used immunoSEQ multiplex PCR; TCRdb keeps in-frame clones, though not all of them. Found here are roughly 76,000 clones, around 88% of them singletons; the top ten hold approximately 8.3%. Sequencing was done on a sample of peripheral blood. The receptors were sampled from a man aged 25-45 years with acute or convalescent COVID-19.

This clone has a single count. The chain combines TRBV28 with TRBJ2-2, with TRBD2 identical over 13 bases. Germline V CDR1 and CDR2: MDHEN, SYDVKM. V lost 1 base to trimming and J lost 3 bases; unmatched junction nucleotides: 11. The CDR3 sequence is 20 residues long. DNA for the CDR3: TGTGCCAGCAGTTTATTAAGAACACTAGCGGGAGGGCGGGACACCGGGGAGCTGTTTTTT. Its translation: CASSLLRTLAGGRDTGELFF. The full variable domain, its missing parts supplied by reference TRBV28 and TRBJ2-2, is DVKVTQSSRYLVKRTGEKVFLECVQDMDHENMFWYRQDPGLGLRLIYFSYDVKMKEKGDIPEGYSVSREKKERFSLILESASTNQTSMYLCASSLLRTLAGGRDTGELFFGEGSRLTVL.

The chain carries TRBV29-1 and TRBJ2-5; D gene ambiguous. Germline CDR1 is SQVTM and CDR2 is ANQGSEA. V shed 4 bases and J shed 5 bases, with 14 bases lying between them. The length of the CDR3 is 13 residues. As DNA, the CDR3 is TGCAGCGTTGGGGCAGCCCCGGCGGAGACCCAGTACTTC. Protein sequence: CSVGAAPAETQYF.

The chain employs TRBV28 and TRBJ2-3; possibly TRBD2 for D (5 bases). Germline-derived CDR1 and CDR2 are MDHEN and SYDVKM. The CDR3 runs 16 residues. Trimming cost V 6 bases and J 3 bases, with 19 bases left between them. CDR3 sequence: CASSPYLASRTDTQYF. As DNA, the CDR3 is TGTGCCAGCAGCCCGTACTTGGCTAGCCGGACAGATACGCAGTATTTT.

This chain connects TRBV5-1 to TRBJ2-5, with TRBD2 identical over 7 bases. CDR1 and CDR2 (germline): SGHRS, YFSETQ. The V segment lost 1 base and the J segment 1 base; nucleotides outside the gene matches: 7. The CDR3 sequence is 16 residues long. CDR3 protein: CASSLIGGGFQETQYF. CDR3 in DNA: TGCGCCAGCAGCTTGATTGGCGGGGGTTTCCAAGAGACCCAGTACTTC.

The chain links TRBV28 to TRBJ1-5; a weak D match, TRBD1 (6 bases). This CDR3 contains 15 residues. In germline, CDR1 is MDHEN, CDR2 SYDVKM. Trimming stripped 4 bases from V and 0 bases from J, with 10 bases between. CDR3 nucleotide sequence: TGTGCCAGCAGTTCTCGGACAGATAGCAATCAGCCCCAGCATTTT. This sequence encodes CASSSRTDSNQPQHF.

The chain combines TRBV21-1 with TRBJ1-5; TRBD1, the table's D call, lacks a check against the DNA. TRBV21-1 is a recognized pseudogene. The CDR3 loop spans 20 amino acids. Written as DNA, the CDR3 is TGTGCCAGCAGCCCCGACTGGTACAGGGGGACCTGGGTAGTCGATCAGCCCCAGCATTTT. Translating gives CASSPDWYRGTWVVDQPQHF.

The chain combines TRBV6-5 with TRBJ1-1; 11 bases fit TRBD1. The CDR3 has 14 amino acids. Losses at the gene ends were 4 bases for V and 6 bases for J; bases not matched to a gene: 4. Germline CDR1 reads MNHEY; CDR2 reads SVGAGI. CDR3 residues: CASSFTGQGAEAFF. CDR3 nucleotides: TGTGCCAGCAGTTTCACGGGACAGGGGGCTGAAGCTTTCTTT.